The rows below give T cell receptor beta chains drawn from one sample of a study of blood T cell repertoires in COVID-19. Sequenced by immunoSEQ multiplex PCR; TCRdb stores in-frame clones only, minus some. The sample holds some 30,000 clones, around 88% seen once. Sequencing was done on a sample of peripheral blood. These TCRs come from a human donor in a cohort sampled during active COVID-19. The CDR3 runs from the conserved cysteine through the conserved F or W. Each record gives: J gene, clone size, V gene, CDR3 protein. Only part of the rows carry a size: once, few, many, or a class if the clone is expanded.

TRBJ2-3 - TRBV11-2 CASSGWLGTGMETDTQYF
TRBJ2-7 - TRBV5-4 CASSLGLAGVNEQYF
TRBJ2-7 once TRBV6-5 CASSPGVSTYEQYF
TRBJ2-1 - TRBV11-2 CASSTTGTGRAEQFF
TRBJ2-7 - TRBV12-3/TRBV12-4 CASSYSSYEQYF
TRBJ2-5 - TRBV5-1 CASSLVSVGAGGPETQYF
TRBJ2-7 - TRBV29-1 CSIEFQGAYEQYF
TRBJ1-5 - TRBV15 CATSPGTGGNQPQHF
TRBJ1-6 - TRBV4-2 CASSQEGQEINSPLHF
TRBJ2-2 - TRBV2 CASPGGSGNTGELFF
TRBJ2-1 - TRBV9 CASSVGFSLSGGAVDEQFF
TRBJ2-1 - TRBV24-1 CATSDTSGGYNEQFF
TRBJ2-7 - TRBV3-1/TRBV3-2 CASSQGLGQGSYEQYF
TRBJ2-7 - TRBV7-8 CASSFTRSSGEQYF
TRBJ2-5 - TRBV19 CASSKGFKRGQETQYF
TRBJ2-2 - TRBV5-1 CASTPDGGLNGELFF
TRBJ1-5 - TRBV2 CASSADRGSQPQHF
TRBJ2-5 once TRBV11-2 CASRVGRTSGVQETQYF
TRBJ2-2 - TRBV5-1 CASSLALNRGGELFF
TRBJ2-7 - TRBV2 CASSLKTGPYEQYF
TRBJ1-6 - TRBV6-6 CASSISDRGNSPLHF
TRBJ1-5 - TRBV6-5 CASSYNFEWPQHF
TRBJ1-5 few TRBV6-6 CASSPGQNSNQPQHF
TRBJ1-1 - TRBV11-1 CASSWGTGSEAFF
TRBJ1-4 - TRBV29-1 CSDRVATNEKLFF
TRBJ1-2 - TRBV9 CASSVDPVGSGGLYGYTF
TRBJ1-5 few TRBV19 CASTDGTGGSNQPQHF
TRBJ1-1 - TRBV5-1 CASSLFGTGSSTEAFF
TRBJ1-3 - TRBV9 CASSVLSSGNTIYF
TRBJ1-6 few TRBV6-6 CASSYPGDNNSPLHF
TRBJ2-6 - TRBV27 CASSLERIAGGANVLTF
TRBJ2-1 few TRBV3-1/TRBV3-2 CASSPTSGAPSRCFF